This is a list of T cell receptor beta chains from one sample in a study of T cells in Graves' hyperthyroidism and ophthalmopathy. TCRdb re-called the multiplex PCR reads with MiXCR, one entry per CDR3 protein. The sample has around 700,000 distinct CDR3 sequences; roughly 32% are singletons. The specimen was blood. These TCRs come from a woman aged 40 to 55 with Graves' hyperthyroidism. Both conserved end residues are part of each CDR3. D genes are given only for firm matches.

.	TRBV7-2	CASSLAGRGQEGYTF
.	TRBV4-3	CASSQDPRDYETQYF
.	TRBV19	CASSKRTENSPLHF
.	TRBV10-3	CAIRETERNTEAFF
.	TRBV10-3	CAISDHPVPKYGYTF
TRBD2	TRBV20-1	CSAVPGTTAKETQYF
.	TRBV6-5	CASSYLGLRNTGELFF
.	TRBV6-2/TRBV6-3	CASRPPGWTQETQYF
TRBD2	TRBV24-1	CATEEGIAGKSDTQYF
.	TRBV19	CASSYMATAGSLVFYGYTF
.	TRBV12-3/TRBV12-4	CASSLETLGETQYF
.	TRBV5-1	CASSFAELYGYTF
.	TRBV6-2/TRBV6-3	CASSYDYLETQYF
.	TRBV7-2	CASSHRYQETQYF
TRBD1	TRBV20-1	CSARTGFSPNQPQHF
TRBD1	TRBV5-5	CASSPTGRETRGYTF
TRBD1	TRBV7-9	CASSHYTGGGNQPQHF
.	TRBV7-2	CASSRRFRGGKNTEAFF
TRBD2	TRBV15	CATSRLAGVMVVDTQYF
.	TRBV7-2	CASSTPAIPNNEQFF